A selection of T cell receptor beta chains follows, all from one sample in a study of CD8 T cells in ankylosing spondylitis. TCRdb passed the 5' RACE reads through MiXCR, listing each CDR3 protein once. The repertoire has some 130,000 distinct CDR3 sequences, about 10% of them found once; the top ten carry over 4%. The material sequenced was blood, either unsorted or a sorted T cell fraction (not recorded which). These receptor sequences come from a female donor with ankylosing spondylitis or in good health (not recorded which). CDR3s include the opening cysteine and the closing phenylalanine or tryptophan. D genes are given only for firm matches. Size values are once, few and many counts, or a class for expanded clones, and some rows have none.

V	size	J	D	CDR3	DNA
TRBV29-1	many	TRBJ1-1	-	CSVYQTMNTEAFF	TGCAGCGTTTACCAGACGATGAACACTGAAGCTTTCTTT
TRBV28	many	TRBJ2-5	TRBD2	CASRKGLAGVSQETQYF	TGTGCCAGCAGGAAGGGACTAGCGGGGGTATCGCAAGAGACCCAGTACTTC
TRBV20-1	-	TRBJ2-7	-	CSAVGPSSYEQYF	TGCAGTGCTGTCGGGCCGTCCTCCTACGAGCAGTATTTC
TRBV12-3/TRBV12-4	many	TRBJ1-5	-	CASTLGVQVGPGQPQHF	TGTGCCAGCACCTTAGGGGTCCAGGTCGGCCCTGGCCAGCCCCAGCATTTT
TRBV12-3/TRBV12-4	many	TRBJ1-4	TRBD1	CASSSTGTEEKLFF	TGTGCCAGCAGCTCTACCGGGACAGAAGAAAAACTGTTTTTT
TRBV29-1	many	TRBJ2-3	-	CSVEARDSSTDTQYF	TGCAGCGTTGAAGCACGGGACTCAAGCACAGATACGCAGTATTTT
TRBV6-5	many	TRBJ2-1	TRBD2	CASSYSTPGLANEQFF	TGTGCCAGCAGTTACTCCACCCCGGGACTAGCAAATGAGCAGTTCTTC
TRBV24-1	many	TRBJ2-2	TRBD2	CATSVAGANTGELFF	TGTGCCACCAGTGTAGCGGGTGCGAACACCGGGGAGCTGTTTTTT
TRBV12-3/TRBV12-4	many	TRBJ1-1	TRBD1	CASSLTGGRSWNTEAFF	TGTGCCAGCAGTCTTACAGGGGGCCGATCGTGGAACACTGAAGCTTTCTTT
TRBV30	-	TRBJ1-5	-	CAWSQRGAQPQHF	TGTGCCTGGAGCCAACGGGGGGCTCAGCCCCAGCATTTT
TRBV5-1	-	TRBJ2-7	TRBD1	CASSIGAGGNEQYF	TGCGCCAGCAGCATCGGCGCAGGGGGCAACGAGCAGTACTTC
TRBV6-2/TRBV6-3	-	TRBJ1-5	-	CASSYSRRNAQVYSNQPQHF	TGTGCCAGCAGTTACTCGAGGCGTAACGCCCAAGTATATAGCAATCAGCCCCAGCATTTT
TRBV5-1	many	TRBJ2-3	-	CASSTTTGTDTQYF	TGCGCCAGCAGCACGACTACGGGCACAGATACGCAGTATTTT
TRBV2	-	TRBJ1-5	TRBD1	CASSGTGGVGNQPQHF	TGTGCCAGCAGTGGGACAGGGGGCGTGGGCAATCAGCCCCAGCATTTT
TRBV28	many	TRBJ1-2	-	CASSLGTDNYGYTF	TGTGCCAGCAGTTTAGGGACGGACAACTATGGCTACACCTTC
TRBV24-1	many	TRBJ2-2	-	CATRGPGSDTGELFF	TGTGCCACCAGAGGCCCCGGGTCAGACACCGGGGAGCTGTTTTTT
TRBV3-1	-	TRBJ2-7	-	CASSQDTGYSYEQYF	TGTGCCAGCAGCCAAGATACAGGGTACTCCTACGAGCAGTACTTC
TRBV5-1	many	TRBJ2-2	TRBD1	CASSLDPGGPWELFF	TGCGCCAGCAGCTTGGACCCAGGGGGTCCTTGGGAGCTGTTTTTT
TRBV27	-	TRBJ2-3	TRBD1	CASSFQGADTDTQYF	TGTGCCAGCAGTTTCCAGGGGGCTGACACAGATACGCAGTATTTT
TRBV19	-	TRBJ2-3	TRBD1	CASRMGQSVTDTQYF	TGTGCCAGTAGAATGGGACAGTCGGTCACAGATACGCAGTATTTT
TRBV20-1	many	TRBJ2-3	-	CSAGDITDTQYF	TGCAGTGCTGGGGACATCACAGATACGCAGTATTTT
TRBV2	many	TRBJ2-5	-	CASKQGEETQYF	TGTGCCAGCAAACAGGGTGAAGAGACCCAGTACTTC
TRBV12-3/TRBV12-4	-	TRBJ2-5	-	CALSFGSTPAPFQETQYF	TGTGCCCTCAGTTTTGGGTCGACTCCTGCCCCTTTTCAAGAGACCCAGTACTTC
TRBV19	many	TRBJ1-2	TRBD1	CASAALSTGGLTRYTF	TGTGCCAGCGCAGCTCTCTCGACAGGGGGCCTCACCCGCTACACCTTC
TRBV10-3	many	TRBJ2-2	TRBD2	CAIRQREDTGELFF	TGTGCCATCAGACAGCGGGAGGACACCGGGGAGCTGTTTTTT
TRBV5-1	many	TRBJ2-2	-	CASRAAGAVSGELFF	TGCGCCAGCAGGGCGGCGGGGGCTGTGTCCGGGGAGCTGTTTTTT
TRBV7-3	many	TRBJ2-2	TRBD2	CASSLLAGGNTGELFF	TGTGCCAGCAGCTTATTAGCGGGGGGGAACACCGGGGAGCTGTTTTTT
TRBV5-1	many	TRBJ2-5	-	CASSSGMIRKTQYF	TGCGCCAGCAGCTCCGGGATGATAAGGAAGACCCAGTACTTC
TRBV10-2	many	TRBJ2-5	-	CASSEYEETQYF	TGCGCCAGCAGTGAGTATGAAGAGACCCAGTACTTC
TRBV5-1	many	TRBJ1-4	-	CASSPGDSRNEKLFF	TGCGCCAGCAGCCCTGGGGACTCCCGTAATGAAAAACTGTTTTTT
TRBV5-1	many	TRBJ1-1	-	CASSLGGGANTEAFF	TGCGCCAGCAGCTTGGGTGGAGGAGCTAACACTGAAGCTTTCTTT
TRBV12-3/TRBV12-4	many	TRBJ2-7	-	CASSPRGPYEQYF	TGTGCCAGCAGCCCCCGGGGCCCCTACGAGCAGTACTTC
TRBV3-1	many	TRBJ2-7	-	CASSQIPYEQYF	TGTGCCAGCAGCCAAATTCCCTACGAGCAGTACTTC
TRBV3-2	many	TRBJ1-4	-	CASSIQSGPNEKLFF	TGTGCCAGCAGCATACAATCGGGACCGAATGAAAAACTGTTTTTT
TRBV5-1	few	TRBJ2-7	-	CASSSGPGTLTAEQYF	TGCGCCAGCAGCTCCGGTCCCGGGACCTTGACGGCCGAGCAGTACTTC
TRBV12-3/TRBV12-4	many	TRBJ1-5	-	CASSLFFGVRDQPQHF	TGTGCCAGCAGTTTATTCTTTGGGGTCAGGGATCAGCCCCAGCATTTT
TRBV12-3/TRBV12-4	-	TRBJ2-1	-	CASSLVGDTNEQFF	TGTGCCAGCAGTTTAGTGGGGGACACCAATGAGCAGTTCTTC
TRBV5-1	many	TRBJ2-7	-	CASSLVRESDSYEQYF	TGCGCCAGCAGCTTGGTGAGGGAAAGCGACTCCTACGAGCAGTACTTC
TRBV12-3/TRBV12-4	many	TRBJ1-1	TRBD1	CASSRQGRATEAFF	TGTGCCAGCAGTCGACAGGGAAGGGCCACTGAAGCTTTCTTT
TRBV20-1	-	TRBJ2-1	TRBD2	CSARATDSGRAYNEQFF	TGCAGTGCTAGAGCCACCGATAGCGGGAGGGCCTACAATGAGCAGTTCTTC
TRBV7-9	many	TRBJ2-5	TRBD2	CASSLVGLAEEETQYF	TGTGCCAGCAGCTTAGTTGGACTAGCAGAAGAAGAGACCCAGTACTTC
TRBV28	-	TRBJ1-5	-	CASRVAGFGNQPQHF	TGTGCCAGCAGAGTTGCAGGGTTTGGTAATCAGCCCCAGCATTTT
TRBV20-1	many	TRBJ2-7	-	CSARGLTYEQYF	TGCAGTGCTAGGGGACTTACCTACGAGCAGTACTTC
TRBV15	many	TRBJ2-5	-	CATSPLKAGLETQYF	TGTGCCACCAGTCCCCTCAAGGCTGGGTTGGAGACCCAGTACTTC
TRBV21-1	many	TRBJ2-3	-	CASSSGFTDTQYF	TGTGCCAGCAGCAGCGGTTTCACAGATACGCAGTATTTT
TRBV27	many	TRBJ2-3	TRBD2	CASSLLAGDTQYF	TGTGCCAGCAGTTTATTAGCGGGGGATACGCAGTATTTT
TRBV5-1	many	TRBJ1-2	-	CASSPPGGLSYGYTF	TGCGCCAGCAGCCCACCAGGAGGCCTATCCTATGGCTACACCTTC
TRBV28	many	TRBJ1-5	TRBD1	CASRDRVRPQHF	TGTGCCAGCAGGGACAGGGTTCGACCCCAGCATTTT
TRBV5-1	many	TRBJ1-1	-	CASSLEFGLRTEAFF	TGCGCCAGCAGCTTGGAGTTTGGTTTGCGCACTGAAGCTTTCTTT
TRBV5-1	many	TRBJ1-3	TRBD1	CASSSQGASGNTIYF	TGCGCCAGCAGCTCACAGGGGGCCTCTGGAAACACCATATATTTT
TRBV5-1	few	TRBJ2-1	TRBD2	CASSLALAGTGEQFF	TGCGCCAGCAGCTTGGCACTAGCGGGGACGGGGGAGCAGTTCTTC
TRBV7-8	few	TRBJ2-2	-	CASSVLKNSNTGELFF	TGTGCCAGCAGCGTTCTGAAGAACTCGAACACCGGGGAGCTGTTTTTT
TRBV12-3/TRBV12-4	many	TRBJ1-5	TRBD1	CASSSSGTGGLPQHF	TGTGCCAGCAGTTCTTCCGGGACAGGGGGCTTGCCCCAGCATTTT
TRBV12-3/TRBV12-4	many	TRBJ2-1	TRBD2	CASSSPLGGLAGMNEQFF	TGTGCCAGCAGTTCACCTCTCGGGGGACTAGCGGGGATGAATGAGCAGTTCTTC
TRBV12-3/TRBV12-4	few	TRBJ1-3	-	CASSSLGVGTGNTIYF	TGTGCCAGCAGTTCCCTAGGGGTTGGGACCGGAAACACCATATATTTT
TRBV5-1	many	TRBJ2-7	TRBD1	CASSLRDRKSNEQYF	TGCGCCAGCAGCCTCCGGGACAGAAAGAGCAACGAGCAGTACTTC
TRBV3-1	many	TRBJ2-7	-	CASSQSLYEQYF	TGTGCCAGCAGCCAGAGCCTCTACGAGCAGTACTTC
TRBV5-1	many	TRBJ2-5	TRBD1	CASSLEGAKFETQYF	TGCGCCAGCAGCTTGGAGGGGGCGAAGTTTGAGACCCAGTACTTC
TRBV28	few	TRBJ2-1	-	CASSSRLSSYNEQFF	TGTGCCAGCAGCTCCAGACTCAGCTCCTACAATGAGCAGTTCTTC
TRBV7-9	many	TRBJ2-1	-	CASSLDGYLVGEQFF	TGTGCCAGCAGCTTGGACGGATATCTGGTCGGAGAGCAGTTCTTC